These 28 T cell receptor beta chains originate from one sample sequenced in a study of blood T cell repertoires in COVID-19. Clones were sequenced by immunoSEQ multiplex PCR, and TCRdb holds only the in-frame ones, with some missing. The profile shows about 260,000 clones, about 89% of them singletons. Sequenced material: peripheral blood. These receptors were collected from a middle-aged man with active or convalescent COVID-19.

The chain has TRBV5-1 and TRBJ2-1; 15 nucleotides align to TRBD2. The CDR3 covers 17 residues. Trimming cost V 2 bases and J 4 bases; bases outside gene matches: 4. CDR1 and CDR2 (germline): SGHRS, YFSETQ. CDR3 coding DNA: TGCGCCAGCAGCTTCGGACTAGCGGGGGGGCCTTACAATGAGCAGTTCTTC. Translating gives CASSFGLAGGPYNEQFF.

This clone was seen once. The rearrangement links TRBV7-2 to TRBJ2-1; maybe TRBD1 (6 bases). CDR1 is SGHTA, CDR2 FQGNSA, per germline. The CDR3 length is 14 residues. V lost 1 base and J 12 bases, leaving 16 bases between the germline ends. DNA of the CDR3: TGTGCCAGCAGCTTAGTAGACAGGCGAACCGGGCAGTTCTTC. It translates to CASSLVDRRTGQFF.

The chain recombines TRBV9 with TRBJ1-2; 8 bases map to TRBD1. The ends lost 6 bases at V and 7 bases at J; junction bases unmatched: 14. Germline CDR1 and CDR2: SGDLS and YYNGEE. There are 15 residues in the CDR3. CDR3 sequence reads: CASTLARQGAGGYTF. For the CDR3, the DNA is TGTGCCAGCACCCTAGCCCGTCAGGGGGCGGGTGGCTACACCTTC.

The chain combines TRBV24-1 with TRBJ1-4, with 7 bases that match TRBD1. This CDR3 region has 15 residues. V lost 4 bases, J lost 6 bases, and 7 bases stayed unmatched. Germline assignment: CDR1 KGHDR and CDR2 SFDVKD. In DNA form, the CDR3 reads TGTGCCACCAGTGACCCGAGGGGGCCGGATGAAAAACTGTTTTTT. As protein: CATSDPRGPDEKLFF.

The genes are TRBV5-5 and TRBJ1-2; 8 nucleotides line up with TRBD1. This CDR3 has 14 amino acids. Trimming removed 0 bases from V and 6 bases from J; junction bases left unmatched: 4. Germline CDR1 reads SGHKS; CDR2 reads YYEKEE (reference sequence). CDR3 nucleotides: TGTGCCAGCAGCTTGGAAGCAGGGGGCCATGGCTACACCTTC. Its translation: CASSLEAGGHGYTF.

This clone has just one count. V is TRBV19 and J is TRBJ2-5, with TRBD2 matching over 9 bases. This CDR3 is built from 15 residues. V lost 3 bases, J lost 6 bases, and 8 bases stayed unmatched. From germline, CDR1 is LNHDA and CDR2 SQIVND (reference sequence). The CDR3 loop reads CASSMPREGEKTQYF. The CDR3 coding sequence is TGTGCCAGTAGTATGCCGCGGGAGGGAGAGAAGACCCAGTACTTC.

V is TRBV11-2 and J is TRBJ2-5; 7 nucleotides line up with TRBD1. The V gene end was trimmed by 4 bases and the J gene end by 1 base; junction bases not matched to a gene: 12. Germline V gene data show CDR1 as SGHAT and CDR2 as FQNNGV. The length of the CDR3 is 17 residues. The CDR3 loop reads CASSSGWDSRPQETQYF. The CDR3 nucleotides are TGTGCCAGCAGCTCGGGCTGGGACAGCCGTCCCCAAGAGACCCAGTACTTC. Looking up the rest from reference TRBV11-2 and TRBJ2-5 gives the full variable domain: EAGVAQSPRYKIIEKRQSVAFWCNPISGHATLYWYQQILGQGPKLLIQFQNNGVVDDSQLPKDRFSAERLKGVDSTLKIQPAKLEDSAVYLCASSSGWDSRPQETQYFGPGTRLLVL.

The CDR3 protein is CASSVGLGRVLPNTGELFF. In nucleotides, the CDR3 is TGTGCCAGCAGCGTAGGTCTCGGCCGGGTGCTACCGAACACCGGGGAGCTGTTTTTT. This chain links TRBV9 with TRBJ2-2; D ambiguous. CDR1 is SGDLS, CDR2 YYNGEE, per germline. The CDR3 has 19 residues. The ends were cut back, 0 bases at V and 0 bases at J, with 18 bases in the middle.

This clone has only one observation. J is TRBJ1-5 and V is TRBV15; D is unclear. Per germline, CDR1 LNHNV and CDR2 YYDKDF (reference sequence). CDR3 length: 15 amino acids. V dropped 3 bases and J dropped 2 bases, with 11 bases sitting between them. DNA for the CDR3: TGTGCCACCAGCAGCAACAGTCCGGGCAATCAGCCCCAGCATTTT. It codes for CATSSNSPGNQPQHF.

The chain recombines TRBV4-1 with TRBJ1-2; the D is unclear. The CDR3 runs 15 residues. With 5 bases removed from V and 4 bases from J, the gap between germline ends came to 17 bases. CDR1 and CDR2 (germline): MGHRA, YSYEKL. As DNA, the CDR3 is TGCGCCAGCAGCGAGAGTGGCTCGCGGGTCTATGGCTACACCTTC. Its protein is CASSESGSRVYGYTF.

The chain joins TRBV27 to TRBJ1-3; perhaps TRBD1 as D (5 bases). Germline assignment: CDR1 MNHEY and CDR2 SMNVEV (reference sequence). The CDR3 sequence is 19 residues long. V dropped 4 bases and J dropped 7 bases, with 29 bases sitting between them. The CDR3 spells CASSSAPPRGNPRGNTIYF. DNA for the CDR3: TGTGCCAGCAGTTCTGCCCCCCCCCGGGGCAACCCTCGGGGGAACACCATATATTTT.

V usage is TRBV29-1 and J usage is TRBJ2-1; D perhaps matches TRBD2 (5 bases). Trimming shortened V by 7 bases and J by 0 bases, and 13 bases separated the two germline ends. Germline-derived CDR1 and CDR2 are SQVTM and ANQGSEA. This CDR3 is built from 14 residues. The CDR3 DNA reads TGCAGCGCTTCGGGATATAGCTCCTACAATGAGCAGTTCTTC. As protein: CSASGYSSYNEQFF.

The chain carries TRBV9 and TRBJ2-7; 8 nucleotides match TRBD1. V gave up 5 bases and J gave up 3 bases; unmatched junction bases: 4. The CDR3 has 13 amino acids. Germline CDR1 SGDLS, CDR2 YYNGEE. For the CDR3, the DNA is TGTGCCAGCAGTCCAGGGGGCGGCTACGAGCAGTACTTC. Its translation: CASSPGGGYEQYF.

The rearrangement joins TRBV11-3 to TRBJ1-1; D gene ambiguous. With 1 base removed from V and 0 bases from J, the gap between germline ends came to 18 bases. There are 18 residues in the CDR3. Germline V lookup: CDR1 SGHNT, CDR2 YENEEA. Here the CDR3 reads CASSLGALLTSMNTEAFF. The DNA of the CDR3 is TGTGCCAGCAGCTTAGGGGCCCTTTTGACAAGCATGAACACTGAAGCTTTCTTT.

The CDR3 reads CASSHGTGANYGYTF. The CDR3 DNA is TGTGCCAGCAGCCATGGGACGGGAGCTAACTATGGCTACACCTTC. V gene TRBV4-2 combines with J gene TRBJ1-2; perhaps TRBD1 as D (5 bases). The CDR3 has 15 amino acids. Trimming removed 3 bases from V and 0 bases from J, with 11 bases in between. Germline V gene lookup returns CDR1 LGHNA and CDR2 YNFKEQ.

This clone was observed a single time. The chain links TRBV5-5 to TRBJ2-7; 7 bases match TRBD1. The germline gives CDR1 SGHKS, CDR2 YYEKEE (reference sequence). The CDR3 extends over 15 amino acids. The ends lost 0 bases at V and 3 bases at J; junction bases unmatched: 6. The CDR3: CASSLVTGVSYEQYF. CDR3 DNA sequence: TGTGCCAGCAGCTTGGTTACAGGGGTTAGCTACGAGCAGTACTTC.

This clone occurred a few times. V usage is TRBV28 and J usage is TRBJ1-1; the D is unclear. Germline V gives CDR1 MDHEN, CDR2 SYDVKM. Deletions cut 8 bases from V and 0 bases from J, with 4 bases between. The CDR3 is 11 amino acids. The CDR3 nucleotides are TGTGCCAGCCGGGTGAACACTGAAGCTTTCTTT. This sequence encodes CASRVNTEAFF.

In nucleotides, the CDR3 is TGTGCCAGCAGCTTAGGTGTCGCAGATACGCAGTATTTT. Protein product: CASSLGVADTQYF. J is TRBJ2-3 and V is TRBV7-2; D not certain. Germline CDR1 SGHTA, CDR2 FQGNSA. V was trimmed by 1 base and J by 4 bases, leaving 6 bases between them. The CDR3 extends over 13 amino acids.

This chain links TRBV19 with TRBJ2-1, with 8 bases aligning to TRBD2. Germline lookup yields CDR1 LNHDA and CDR2 SQIVND (reference sequence). This CDR3 has 18 amino acids. J lost 8 bases, V lost 4 bases, and 19 bases had no gene match. CDR3 amino acids: CASSNQYLRTSKVYEQFF. The CDR3 DNA reads TGTGCCAGTAGTAATCAGTATTTGAGGACTAGCAAGGTCTATGAGCAGTTCTTC.

V gene TRBV6-5 combines with J gene TRBJ2-5, with D possibly matching TRBD2 (5 bases). V shed 10 bases and J shed 5 bases, with 8 bases lying between them. Germline CDR1 and CDR2: MNHEY and SVGAGI. The CDR3 is 10 amino acids. The CDR3 region is CATREETQYF. CDR3 bases: TGTGCCACGAGGGAGGAGACCCAGTACTTC.

J is TRBJ2-1 and V is TRBV11-2, with D possibly being TRBD2 (6 bases). Germline V gene data show CDR1 as SGHAT and CDR2 as FQNNGV. This CDR3 is built from 13 residues. Trimming pared 5 bases from V and 7 bases from J, leaving 12 bases between. CDR3 DNA sequence: TGTGCCAGCAGCGCAACACGGGGGAATGAGCAGTTCTTC. It codes for CASSATRGNEQFF.

The chain couples TRBV9 to TRBJ2-5; the match to TRBD1 covers 8 bases. J was trimmed by 0 bases and V by 2 bases; bases with no gene match: 3. The V gene's germline CDR1 is SGDLS and CDR2 YYNGEE. This CDR3 is built from 15 residues. CDR3 bases: TGTGCCAGCAGCGTTGGACAGGGCAACCAAGAGACCCAGTACTTC. This encodes CASSVGQGNQETQYF.

This chain connects TRBV5-1 to TRBJ1-4, with TRBD1 matching over 8 bases. Losses at the gene ends were 4 bases for V and 2 bases for J; bases not matched to a gene: 7. The CDR3 runs 16 residues. Germline V gene lookup returns CDR1 SGHRS and CDR2 YFSETQ. CDR3: CASSPGQALTNEKLFF. CDR3 nucleotide sequence: TGCGCCAGCAGCCCGGGACAGGCTCTCACTAATGAAAAACTGTTTTTT.

The chain links TRBV25-1 to TRBJ1-1, with D possibly TRBD1 on 6 matching bases. V lost 4 bases, J lost 4 bases, and 13 bases lay in between. The CDR3 consists of 14 residues. Germline CDR1 reads MGHDK; CDR2 reads SYGVNS. The DNA for the CDR3 is TGTGCCAGCAGTGGCCAGGGGACGGGCACTGAAGCTTTCTTT. As protein: CASSGQGTGTEAFF.

J is TRBJ2-5 and V is TRBV11-2, with D perhaps matching TRBD2 (5 bases). The V end was cut by 6 bases, the J end by 3 bases, with 11 bases between. Germline lookup yields CDR1 SGHAT and CDR2 FQNNGV. CDR3 length: 13 amino acids. The CDR3 DNA reads TGTGCCAGCAGGACGGGGTGGGAAGAGACCCAGTACTTC. Residues: CASRTGWEETQYF.

This chain joins TRBV6-6 and TRBJ1-1; possibly TRBD1 for D (6 bases). The CDR3 has 15 residues. Germline CDR1 reads MNHNY; CDR2 reads SVGAGI (reference sequence). Trimming shortened V by 2 bases and J by 1 base, and 11 bases separated the two germline ends. This chain's CDR3 is CASSYVQGPNTEAFF. The CDR3 bases are TGTGCCAGCAGTTACGTGCAGGGGCCGAACACTGAAGCTTTCTTT.

The CDR3 loop is CAVKPGSSNTGELFF. The CDR3 DNA follows: TGTGCCGTTAAACCGGGTAGTTCGAACACCGGGGAGCTGTTTTTT. The gene calls are TRBV19 and TRBJ2-2; no clear D. This CDR3 is 15 amino acids long. CDR1 is LNHDA, CDR2 SQIVND, per germline (reference sequence). V was pared by 11 bases and J by 0 bases, with 16 bases between.

CDR3 loop: CANGHPNTGELFF. DNA for the CDR3: TGTGCCAACGGACATCCGAACACCGGGGAGCTGTTTTTT. The chain links TRBV28 to TRBJ2-2; D is possibly TRBD1 (5 bases). Germline V gives CDR1 MDHEN, CDR2 SYDVKM. V lost 10 bases to trimming and J lost 0 bases, with 9 bases between them. The CDR3 runs to 13 residues.